This entry concerns a single TCR beta chain. For the second PCR, which ran for roughly 7 to 11 cycles, a sample-barcoded 5' primer and a J-beta primer mix were used. A single record per CDR3 protein comes from TCRdb applying MiXCR to the 5' RACE reads. The repertoire holds about 1.5 million distinct CDR3 sequences, with approximately 43% as singletons. This entry belongs to a study of blood T cells in healthy people across ages. RNA extraction gave at least 6 micrograms of total RNA per sample. Sequencing input: blood. The sequence came from a woman younger than 30 in good health.

The CDR3 spells CASSPPTGRGEQYF. CDR3 DNA sequence: TGTGCCAGCAGTCCGCCGACAGGACGGGGGGAGCAGTACTTC. The V gene is TRBV12-3 or TRBV12-4, the J gene TRBJ2-4, with a weak D call TRBD2 (7 bases). The CDR3 spans 14 residues. The V end lost 5 bases, the J end lost 13 bases, and 21 bases lay between the germline ends.